This T cell receptor beta chain is from a study of CD8 T cells in Susac syndrome. The RNA, about 0.45 to 1 ug, was put through reverse transcription using random hexamers. TCR beta CDR3 was amplified by immunoSEQ multiplex PCR. This amplification extended across 54 Vbeta and 13 Jbeta segments. TCRdb re-analysed the immunoSEQ multiplex PCR reads in MiXCR, keeping a single row per CDR3 protein. The table shows 300,000 or so distinct CDR3 sequences, with roughly nine tenths occurring only once. Germline V gene data show CDR1 as SGDLS and CDR2 as YYNGEE. V lost 3 bases to trimming and J lost 4 bases, with 7 bases between them. CDR3 length: 12 amino acids.

This sequence joins TRBV9 and TRBJ1-1; D call uncertain. This TCR was recovered from a human donor with multiple sclerosis. The sequenced sample was CD4+ T cells from PBMCs. The CDR3 sequence is CASSEGATEAFF. The CDR3 DNA is TGTGCCAGCAGCGAGGGTGCCACTGAAGCTTTCTTT.